The 28 T cell receptor beta chains in this list originate from one sample, sequenced in a study of control samples from healthy donors and cancer patients. Assay: immunoSEQ multiplex PCR; the TCRdb copy retains only in-frame clones and omits some. The sample consists of about 120,000 clones, approximately 87% of them appearing once. The specimen was blood. These receptors were obtained from a man aged 25 to 40 in good health.

This chain uses TRBV3-1 (or the pseudogene TRBV3-2) with TRBJ2-1, with unresolved D. Germline V lookup: CDR1 LGHDT, CDR2 YNNKEL (reference sequence). This CDR3 is built from 14 residues. The V gene lost 0 bases and the J gene lost 7 bases, with 10 bases spanning the gap. CDR3 nucleotides: TGTGCCAGCAGCCAAGATTTTAAGAGGAATGAGCAGTTCTTC. Protein product: CASSQDFKRNEQFF.

This chain links TRBV30 with TRBJ1-4, with D perhaps matching TRBD1 (5 bases). This CDR3 has 14 residues. V lost 7 bases and J lost 3, with 15 bases in between. Germline CDR1 reads GTSNPN; CDR2 reads SVGIG (reference sequence). The CDR3 here is CAFRVWGANEKLFF. The DNA of the CDR3 is TGTGCCTTCCGAGTTTGGGGGGCTAATGAAAAACTGTTTTTT.

On this clone itself: The same CDR3 is also encoded by other DNA sequences in this sample. The chain has TRBV10-2 and TRBJ1-5, with D uncertain. CDR1 WSHSY and CDR2 SAAADI come from the germline V gene. The ends were cut back, 2 bases at V and 4 bases at J, with 6 bases in the middle. The CDR3 extends over 13 amino acids. The CDR3 DNA sequence: TGCGCCAGCAGTGAGGCGGGGAATCAGCCCCAGCATTTT. Protein sequence: CASSEAGNQPQHF.

CDR3 in DNA: TGTGCCACCAGCAGACGACTAGCGGGGGCCACAGATACGCAGTATTTT. Amino acid sequence: CATSRRLAGATDTQYF. The chain has TRBV15 and TRBJ2-3, with 12 bases identical to TRBD2. The germline V gene encodes CDR1 LNHNV and CDR2 YYDKDF (reference sequence). The CDR3 consists of 16 residues. Unmatched junction bases numbered 2, after V lost 2 bases and J lost 2 bases.

The CDR3 nucleotides read TGCGCCAGCAGCTTGGTCGGGTCCCTACAGGGGGCTGATGAAAAACTGTTTTTT. Protein sequence: CASSLVGSLQGADEKLFF. The genes are TRBV5-1 and TRBJ1-4; TRBD1 aligns across 9 bases. CDR1 is SGHRS and CDR2 is YFSETQ in the germline V gene. This CDR3 has 18 amino acids. V was pared by 0 bases and J by 6 bases, with 12 bases of the junction left unmatched.

V usage is TRBV7-9 and J usage is TRBJ1-1, with D perhaps TRBD1 (6 bases). V lost 7 bases, J lost 1 base, and 19 bases lay in between. The CDR3 has 16 amino acids. Germline values: CDR1 SEHNR, CDR2 FQNEAQ (reference sequence). The CDR3 here is CASTLAGAGANTEAFF. The DNA of the CDR3 is TGTGCCAGCACCTTGGCGGGGGCGGGGGCGAACACTGAAGCTTTCTTT.

The J gene is TRBJ2-2, the V gene TRBV5-8; D might be TRBD1 or TRBD2, each matching 6 bases. The CDR3 runs to 16 residues. The germline V gene encodes CDR1 SGHTS and CDR2 YDEGEE. Deletions cut 5 bases from V and 2 bases from J, with 16 bases between. In DNA, the CDR3 is TGTGCCAGCAGGTTGAGGGGGGCACTTAACACCGGGGAGCTGTTTTTT. Translation: CASRLRGALNTGELFF. The full variable domain, with the rest looked up from reference TRBV5-8 and TRBJ2-2, is EAGVTQSPTHLIKTRGQQATLRCSPISGHTSVYWYQQALGLGLQFLLWYDEGEERNRGNFPPRFSGRQFPNYSSELNVNALELEDSALYLCASRLRGALNTGELFFGEGSRLTVL.

This sequence joins TRBV15 and TRBJ1-2, with 7 bases matching TRBD1. The V gene end was trimmed by 0 bases and the J gene end by 6 bases; junction bases not matched to a gene: 7. The length of the CDR3 is 15 residues. Germline CDR1 LNHNV, CDR2 YYDKDF (reference sequence). The CDR3 protein is CATSRDGRGWDGYTF. Here the CDR3 DNA reads TGTGCCACCAGCAGAGATGGCAGGGGGTGGGATGGCTACACCTTC.

The chain has TRBV4-1 and TRBJ2-7; TRBD1 or TRBD2 may be the D gene (6 bases each). The CDR3 spans 16 residues. CDR1 MGHRA and CDR2 YSYEKL come from the germline V gene. V lost 3 bases and J lost 3, with 18 bases in between. The CDR3 bases are TGCGCCAGCAGCCACATACAGGGACTCGGCTTCTACGAGCAGTACTTC. It yields the protein CASSHIQGLGFYEQYF.

The chain links TRBV9 to TRBJ2-3, with D possibly matching TRBD2 (5 bases). Between the trimmed V and J ends, which lost 4 bases and 0 bases, there was a span of 15 bases. Germline V gives CDR1 SGDLS, CDR2 YYNGEE. The CDR3 has 16 residues. The CDR3 nucleotides are TGTGCCAGCAGCCCAAGAGGTAGGGAGAGCACAGATACGCAGTATTTT. It yields the protein CASSPRGRESTDTQYF.

The V gene is TRBV19, the J gene TRBJ1-2; 7 bases fit TRBD1. This CDR3 has 13 residues. The V segment lost 7 bases and the J segment 5 bases; nucleotides outside the gene matches: 7. Per germline, CDR1 LNHDA and CDR2 SQIVND (reference sequence). In nucleotides, the CDR3 is TGTGCCAGTAAGGCACAGGGGATATATGGCTACACCTTC. This sequence encodes CASKAQGIYGYTF.

V and J are TRBV5-1 and TRBJ2-1, with 7 bases that match TRBD2. With 4 bases clipped from V and 4 bases from J, the junction kept 11 bases outside the gene matches. The CDR3 consists of 16 residues. Per the germline V gene, CDR1 is SGHRS and CDR2 is YFSETQ. CDR3 nucleotides: TGCGCCAGCAGCGGCGGGACTACCCTATCTTACAATGAGCAGTTCTTC. Its translation: CASSGGTTLSYNEQFF. Combining the CDR3 with reference TRBV5-1 and TRBJ2-1 gives the whole variable domain KAGVTQTPRYLIKTRGQQVTLSCSPISGHRSVSWYQQTPGQGLQFLFEYFSETQRNKGNFPGRFSGRQFSNSRSEMNVSTLELGDSALYLCASSGGTTLSYNEQFFGPGTRLTVL.

This chain uses TRBV30 with TRBJ2-7; D unclear. Looked up from germline, CDR1 is GTSNPN and CDR2 is SVGIG (reference sequence). Trimming stripped 0 bases from V and 5 bases from J, with 8 bases between. The CDR3 totals 12 residues. For the CDR3, the DNA is TGTGCCTGGAGTGTACAAGGGAACGAGCAGTACGTC. Amino acid sequence: CAWSVQGNEQYV.

The rearrangement uses TRBV5-1 and TRBJ1-6; the match to TRBD1 covers 9 bases. This CDR3 contains 14 residues. Germline CDR1 and CDR2: SGHRS and YFSETQ. The V gene end was trimmed by 4 bases and the J gene end by 10 bases; junction bases not matched to a gene: 6. The CDR3 region is CASSPGTGQSPLHF. Written as DNA, the CDR3 is TGCGCCAGCAGCCCGGGGACAGGGCAATCACCCCTCCACTTT. The entire variable domain, with the rest obtained from reference TRBV5-1 and TRBJ1-6, is as follows: KAGVTQTPRYLIKTRGQQVTLSCSPISGHRSVSWYQQTPGQGLQFLFEYFSETQRNKGNFPGRFSGRQFSNSRSEMNVSTLELGDSALYLCASSPGTGQSPLHFGNGTRLTVT.

The count of this clone is one. The chain employs TRBV6-5 and TRBJ1-2; D unclear. The CDR3 has 15 residues. The germline V gene encodes CDR1 MNHEY and CDR2 SVGAGI. The ends were cut back, 0 bases at V and 8 bases at J, with 16 bases in the middle. CDR3 bases: TGTGCCAGCAGTTACTCCCACCTGGGCCAAGGAGGCTACACCTTC. Protein sequence: CASSYSHLGQGGYTF.

A single count supports this clone. The chain employs TRBV19 and TRBJ1-5; D perhaps matches TRBD1 (6 bases). The CDR3 runs 13 residues. Germline V gene sequence: CDR1 LNHDA, CDR2 SQIVND (reference sequence). V dropped 7 bases and J dropped 4 bases, with 11 bases sitting between them. CDR3 residues: CASKQGVNQPQHF. The DNA for the CDR3 is TGTGCCAGTAAACAGGGCGTTAATCAGCCCCAGCATTTT.

This clone came up a few times. The V call is TRBV10-3, the J call TRBJ1-2; 10 nucleotides agree with TRBD1. V was pared by 8 bases and J by 4 bases, with 16 bases of the junction left unmatched. The CDR3 covers 17 residues. CDR1 and CDR2 from the germline V gene are ENHRY and SYGVKD. The CDR3: CAIVPETGGQKGYGYTF. The CDR3, as DNA: TGTGCCATCGTTCCCGAGACAGGGGGCCAGAAGGGCTATGGCTACACCTTC.

The chain joins TRBV5-1 to TRBJ2-5; 11 bases map to TRBD1. The CDR3 runs to 16 residues. V was pared by 5 bases and J by 4 bases, with 10 bases of the junction left unmatched. Germline CDR1 reads SGHRS; CDR2 reads YFSETQ. The CDR3 here is CASRYPRGTGGETQYF. CDR3 DNA sequence: TGCGCCAGCAGATACCCTCGCGGGACAGGGGGAGAGACCCAGTACTTC.

The chain carries TRBV5-1 and TRBJ1-3; D unclear. The germline V gene encodes CDR1 SGHRS and CDR2 YFSETQ. V was pared by 0 bases and J by 1 base, with 2 bases between. CDR3 length: 13 amino acids. The CDR3 reads CASSLGSGNTIYF. The DNA for the CDR3 is TGCGCCAGCAGCTTGGGATCTGGAAACACCATATATTTT.

The rearrangement uses TRBV5-1 and TRBJ1-1; a weak D match, TRBD1 (6 bases). CDR1 is SGHRS, CDR2 YFSETQ, per germline. V gave up 4 bases and J gave up 1 base, with 17 bases separating them. The CDR3 consists of 16 residues. The CDR3 here is CASSPFGGTSNTEAFF. DNA for the CDR3: TGCGCCAGCAGCCCATTCGGGGGGACATCGAACACTGAAGCTTTCTTT. Drawing the rest from reference TRBV5-1 and TRBJ1-1, the complete variable domain is KAGVTQTPRYLIKTRGQQVTLSCSPISGHRSVSWYQQTPGQGLQFLFEYFSETQRNKGNFPGRFSGRQFSNSRSEMNVSTLELGDSALYLCASSPFGGTSNTEAFFGQGTRLTVV.

In DNA, the CDR3 is TGTGCCAGCAGTCTACAGGGGAAGAACAATCAGCCCCAGCATTTT. Amino acid sequence: CASSLQGKNNQPQHF. V is TRBV2 and J is TRBJ1-5; 7 bases agree with TRBD1. CDR3 length: 15 amino acids. Germline V gene lookup returns CDR1 SNHLY and CDR2 FYNNEI. V lost 5 bases to trimming and J lost 3 bases; unmatched junction nucleotides: 7.

J is TRBJ1-1 and V is TRBV12-3 or TRBV12-4; D is unresolved. The CDR3 length is 13 residues. The V and J ends lost 3 bases and 1 base respectively, with 6 bases between them. This chain's CDR3 is CASSLQANTEAFF. The CDR3 nucleotides are TGTGCCAGCAGTTTGCAGGCGAACACTGAAGCTTTCTTT.

The chain links TRBV10-3 to TRBJ1-2, with 9 bases that match TRBD1. This CDR3 contains 16 residues. With V trimmed by 2 bases and J by 7 bases, 11 bases remained unmatched. Germline values: CDR1 ENHRY, CDR2 SYGVKD. CDR3: CAISEKSTGGPGGYTF. CDR3 DNA: TGTGCCATCAGTGAGAAATCAACAGGGGGCCCCGGTGGCTACACCTTC.

V and J are TRBV30 and TRBJ1-1; 10 bases line up with TRBD1. CDR1 and CDR2 (germline): GTSNPN, SVGIG (reference sequence). The length of the CDR3 is 14 residues. The junction had 4 bases not matched to a gene; V was cut back by 0 bases and J by 6 bases. The CDR3 region is CAWSVLGQGAEAFF. CDR3 in DNA: TGTGCCTGGAGTGTTTTAGGACAGGGGGCTGAAGCTTTCTTT. Full variable domain (rest looked up from reference TRBV30 and TRBJ1-1): SQTIHQWPATLVQPVGSPLSLECTVEGTSNPNLYWYRQAAGRGLQLLFYSVGIGQISSEVPQNLSASRPQDRQFILSSKKLLLSDSGFYLCAWSVLGQGAEAFFGQGTRLTVV.

V and J are TRBV10-3 and TRBJ1-2, with a possible D match to TRBD1 (6 bases). Per germline, CDR1 ENHRY and CDR2 SYGVKD. The CDR3 runs to 13 residues. The V gene lost 4 bases and the J gene lost 8 bases, with 14 bases spanning the gap. The CDR3 DNA reads TGTGCCATCAGTGGGGGGCAGTTGGACGGCTACACCTTC. As protein: CAISGGQLDGYTF.

Here the CDR3 DNA reads TGTGCCACCAGCAGAGAACAGGAAGGATACGAGCAGTACTTC. The encoded protein is CATSREQEGYEQYF. The V gene is TRBV15, the J gene TRBJ2-7, with D tentatively TRBD1 (5 bases). The V gene lost 0 bases and the J gene lost 4 bases, with 10 bases spanning the gap. The CDR3 loop spans 14 amino acids. The germline gives CDR1 LNHNV, CDR2 YYDKDF (reference sequence). The full variable domain, rest sourced from reference TRBV15 and TRBJ2-7, is DAMVIQNPRYQVTQFGKPVTLSCSQTLNHNVMYWYQQKSSQAPKLLFHYYDKDFNNEADTPDNFQSRRPNTSFCFLDIRSPGLGDTAMYLCATSREQEGYEQYFGPGTRLTVT.

V gene TRBV6-1 combines with J gene TRBJ1-1, with D maybe TRBD1 (6 bases). V was clipped by 2 bases and J by 3 bases, with 10 bases between them. Germline-derived CDR1 and CDR2 are MNHNS and SASEGT. CDR3 length: 14 amino acids. This CDR3 reads CASSERAGDTEAFF. CDR3 nucleotides: TGTGCCAGCAGTGAAAGGGCAGGGGACACTGAAGCTTTCTTT.

V and J are TRBV18 and TRBJ2-3; D tentatively fits TRBD1 or TRBD2 (5 bases each). Germline-derived CDR1 and CDR2 are KGHSH and LQKENI. With 2 bases removed from V and 0 bases from J, the gap between germline ends came to 12 bases. This CDR3 has 16 residues. DNA for the CDR3: TGTGCCAGCTCACCATGGGACGGCTCTAGCACAGATACGCAGTATTTT. Encoded protein: CASSPWDGSSTDTQYF.